The sequence of this T cell receptor beta chain was determined in a study of cytomegalovirus exposure and HLA in healthy donors. Researchers ran the PCR with 60 Vbeta and 13 Jbeta primers. TCRdb keeps only in-frame clones here, not all; method: immunoSEQ multiplex PCR. The table has fewer than 250,000 clones, 78% seen once. The germline V gene has CDR1 ENHRY and CDR2 SYGVKD. This CDR3 is 13 amino acids long. With V trimmed by 0 bases and J by 14 bases, 6 bases remained unmatched. This clonotype was obtained from a woman aged 25 to 39 in good health and CMV-seropositive. The chain recombines TRBV10-3 with TRBJ1-4; 7 nucleotides align to TRBD1. What was sequenced was PBMCs. Here the CDR3 reads CAISESLTGVLFF. CDR3 sequence (DNA): TGTGCCATCAGTGAGTCGCTCACAGGGGTGCTGTTTTTT.